Listed below are T cell receptor beta chains from one sample, sequenced in a study of cytomegalovirus exposure and HLA in healthy donors. Measured with immunoSEQ multiplex PCR; TCRdb has only the in-frame clones, and not every one. The repertoire includes about 120,000 clones, over 75% of them detected once, and 1.4% to 1.5% sits in the top ten. Sequencing was performed on PBMCs. These receptors all come from a woman aged 25 to 45 in good health and CMV-seropositive. Both conserved end residues are part of each CDR3. Fields, in order: J gene, D gene, V gene, clone size, CDR3 DNA, CDR3 protein. D genes are given only for firm matches. Clone size is stated in some rows and not others, as once, few, many or a class when expanded.

TRBJ1-5,TRBD1,TRBV28,NA,TGTGCCAGCAGCCGAAATACAGGGGGCTTCGGGCCCCAGCATTTT,CASSRNTGGFGPQHF
TRBJ1-5,NA,TRBV18,NA,TGTGCCAGCTCACTTGGTACAGAGGGTCGATATAGCAATCAGCCCCAGCATTTT,CASSLGTEGRYSNQPQHF
TRBJ2-1,TRBD1,TRBV5-4,NA,TGTGCCAGCAGCCGGGACAGGGTGGCACAGAATGAGCAGTTCTTC,CASSRDRVAQNEQFF
TRBJ1-3,TRBD1,TRBV25-1,NA,TGTGCCAGCAGGGATGACAGGGGTTCTGGAAACACCATATATTTT,CASRDDRGSGNTIYF
TRBJ1-2,TRBD1,TRBV27,NA,TGTGCCAGCAGTCTACAGGGGGGGCATGGCTACACCTTC,CASSLQGGHGYTF
TRBJ2-7,TRBD1,TRBV30,NA,TGTGCCTGGACGGGACAGGGGGCAAGTAGGGAGCAGTACTTC,CAWTGQGASREQYF
TRBJ1-3,TRBD1,TRBV4-3,NA,TGCGCCAGCAGCCCGGGACAGACCTCTGGAAACACCATATATTTT,CASSPGQTSGNTIYF
TRBJ2-1,TRBD2,TRBV6-4,NA,TGTGCCAGCAGTGACACAACTAGCGGAGATAACAATGAGCAGTTCTTC,CASSDTTSGDNNEQFF
TRBJ2-1,NA,TRBV7-9,NA,TGTGCCAGCAGCTTACCCTACGATGATATGGATGAGCAGTTCTTC,CASSLPYDDMDEQFF
TRBJ2-2,NA,TRBV7-2,NA,TGTGCCAGCAGCGTGACAGGAACGAACACCGGGGAGCTGTTTTTT,CASSVTGTNTGELFF
TRBJ1-2,TRBD1,TRBV5-6,NA,TGTGCCAGCAGCGAGACAGGGGTCCTGGGCTACACCTTC,CASSETGVLGYTF
TRBJ2-1,TRBD2,TRBV9,once,TGTGCCAGCAGCGCTAGCGGGGGGGCCCACAATGAGCAGTTCTTC,CASSASGGAHNEQFF
TRBJ2-7,TRBD1,TRBV2,once,TGTGCCAGCGGGGGACAGGCCATCTACGAGCAGTACTTC,CASGGQAIYEQYF
TRBJ2-2,NA,TRBV5-6,once,TGTGCCAGCAGCCAGACAGGTAGAATCACCGGGGAGCTGTTTTTT,CASSQTGRITGELFF
TRBJ2-7,NA,TRBV4-1,few,TGCGCCAGCAGCCAACACAACTCCTACGAGCAGTACTTC,CASSQHNSYEQYF
TRBJ2-1,TRBD1,TRBV27,NA,TGTGCCAGCAGTTACGGGGGACAGGGGAAGCAGTTCTTC,CASSYGGQGKQFF
TRBJ2-2,TRBD1,TRBV4-2,NA,TGTGCCAGCAGCCAAGAAAGTGGGACAGGGGCCGGGGAGCTGTTTTTT,CASSQESGTGAGELFF
TRBJ1-2,NA,TRBV10-3,NA,TGTGCCATCAGTGATTGGAGAAGGGGCTACACCTTC,CAISDWRRGYTF
TRBJ2-5,NA,TRBV7-3,NA,TGTGCCAGCAGCTTAGGTGTTGGACGGGGGTCTCGTCAGTACTTC,CASSLGVGRGSRQYF
TRBJ2-3,NA,TRBV7-9,NA,TGTGCCACCTTCGGGCTAGCGCGCACAGATACGCAGTATTTT,CATFGLARTDTQYF
TRBJ2-7,TRBD1,TRBV7-2,NA,TGTGCCAGCAGCTTCCGGACAGGTGCCGACTACGAGCAGTACTTC,CASSFRTGADYEQYF
TRBJ1-1,NA,TRBV6-5,few,TGTGCCAGCAGACTAATCCCCGGCGGTGGCACTGAAGCTTTCTTT,CASRLIPGGGTEAFF
TRBJ1-1,NA,TRBV30,NA,TGTGCCTGGAAGGGGGAATGGACTGAAGCTTTCTTT,CAWKGEWTEAFF
TRBJ1-5,NA,TRBV30,NA,TGTGCCTGGAGTTGGGGGCATCAGCCCCAGCATTTT,CAWSWGHQPQHF
TRBJ2-3,TRBD2,TRBV5-4,NA,TGTGCCAGTAGGGCTAGCGGGAGAAGTGGTGCAGATACGCAGTATTTT,CASRASGRSGADTQYF
TRBJ2-2,TRBD1,TRBV6-6,NA,TGTGCCAGCAGCCGGTCAGGGGGCGCGAACACCGGGGAGCTGTTTTTT,CASSRSGGANTGELFF
TRBJ1-1,NA,TRBV30,NA,TGTGCCTGGAGTGACTACAGGAAAAAGGGGGACACTGAAGCTTTCTTT,CAWSDYRKKGDTEAFF
TRBJ2-4,TRBD2,TRBV5-6,NA,TGTGCCAGCAGCATCGGACTAGCGGGGGGGCCGGCCAAAAACATTCAGTACTTC,CASSIGLAGGPAKNIQYF
TRBJ2-1,NA,TRBV29-1,NA,TGCAGCGTTGTTGTGGGAGCAGGATTCAATGAGCAGTTCTTC,CSVVVGAGFNEQFF
TRBJ2-1,NA,TRBV18,NA,TGTGCCAGCTCCGCGAAATTCAACAATGAGCAGTTCTTC,CASSAKFNNEQFF
TRBJ2-7,NA,TRBV5-1,NA,TGCGCCAGCAGCCACGGACAGACCTACGAGCAGTACTTC,CASSHGQTYEQYF